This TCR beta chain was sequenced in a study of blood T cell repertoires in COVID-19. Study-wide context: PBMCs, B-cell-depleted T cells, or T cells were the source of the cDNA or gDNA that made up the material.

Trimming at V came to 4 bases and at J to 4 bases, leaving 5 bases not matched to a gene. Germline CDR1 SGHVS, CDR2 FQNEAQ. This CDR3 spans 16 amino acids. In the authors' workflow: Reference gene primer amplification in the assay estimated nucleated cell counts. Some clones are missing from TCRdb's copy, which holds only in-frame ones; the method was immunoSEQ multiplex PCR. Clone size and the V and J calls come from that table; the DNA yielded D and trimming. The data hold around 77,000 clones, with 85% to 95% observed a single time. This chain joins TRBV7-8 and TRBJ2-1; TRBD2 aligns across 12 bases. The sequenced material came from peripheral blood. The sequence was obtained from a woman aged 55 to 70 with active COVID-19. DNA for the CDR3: TGTGCCAGCAGCTCTGGACTAGCGGGGATATACAATGAGCAGTTCTTC. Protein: CASSSGLAGIYNEQFF.